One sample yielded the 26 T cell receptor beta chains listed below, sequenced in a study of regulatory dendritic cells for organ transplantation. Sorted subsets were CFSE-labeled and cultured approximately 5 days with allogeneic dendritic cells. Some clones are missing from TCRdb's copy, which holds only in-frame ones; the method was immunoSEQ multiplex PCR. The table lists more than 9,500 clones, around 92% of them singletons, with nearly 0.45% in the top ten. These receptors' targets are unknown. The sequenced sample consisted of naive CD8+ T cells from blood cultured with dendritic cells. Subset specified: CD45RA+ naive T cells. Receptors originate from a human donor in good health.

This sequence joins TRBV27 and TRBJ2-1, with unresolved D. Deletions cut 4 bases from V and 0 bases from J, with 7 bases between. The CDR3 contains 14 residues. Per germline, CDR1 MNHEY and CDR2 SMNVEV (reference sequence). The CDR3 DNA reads TGTGCCAGCAGTTCACCTGTCTCCTACAATGAGCAGTTCTTC. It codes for CASSSPVSYNEQFF.

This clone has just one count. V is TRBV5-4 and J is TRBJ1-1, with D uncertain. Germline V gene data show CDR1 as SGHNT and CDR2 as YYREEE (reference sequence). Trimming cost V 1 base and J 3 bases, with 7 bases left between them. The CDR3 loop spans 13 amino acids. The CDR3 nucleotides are TGTGCCAGCAGCTTGACACCCTACACTGAAGCTTTCTTT. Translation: CASSLTPYTEAFF.

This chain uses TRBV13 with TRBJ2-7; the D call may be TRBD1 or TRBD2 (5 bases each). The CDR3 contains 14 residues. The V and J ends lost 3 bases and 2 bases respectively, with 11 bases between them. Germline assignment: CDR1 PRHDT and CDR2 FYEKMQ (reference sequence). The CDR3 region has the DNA TGTGCCAGCAGCTTCGGGACGGCCACCTACGAGCAGTACTTC. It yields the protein CASSFGTATYEQYF.

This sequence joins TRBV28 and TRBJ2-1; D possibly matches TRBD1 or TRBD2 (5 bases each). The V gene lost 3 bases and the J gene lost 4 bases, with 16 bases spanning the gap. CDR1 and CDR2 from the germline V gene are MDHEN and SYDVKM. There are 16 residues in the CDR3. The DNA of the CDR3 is TGTGCCAGCAGTTTGGCAGGGTGGGGGAGTTACAATGAGCAGTTCTTC. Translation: CASSLAGWGSYNEQFF.

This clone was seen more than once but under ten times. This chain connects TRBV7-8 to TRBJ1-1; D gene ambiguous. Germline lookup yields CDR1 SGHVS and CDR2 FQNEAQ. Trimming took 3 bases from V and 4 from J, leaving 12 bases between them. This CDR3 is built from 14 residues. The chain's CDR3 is CASSLGSRGTEAFF. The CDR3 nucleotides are TGTGCCAGCAGCTTGGGGTCCCGGGGCACTGAAGCTTTCTTT.

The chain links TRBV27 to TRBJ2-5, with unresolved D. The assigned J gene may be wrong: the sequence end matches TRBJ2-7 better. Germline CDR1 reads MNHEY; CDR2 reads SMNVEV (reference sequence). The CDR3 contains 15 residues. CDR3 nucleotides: TGTGCCAGCAGCATAACCTCCGGGCCCTCCATCGAGCAGTACTTC. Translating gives CASSITSGPSIEQYF.

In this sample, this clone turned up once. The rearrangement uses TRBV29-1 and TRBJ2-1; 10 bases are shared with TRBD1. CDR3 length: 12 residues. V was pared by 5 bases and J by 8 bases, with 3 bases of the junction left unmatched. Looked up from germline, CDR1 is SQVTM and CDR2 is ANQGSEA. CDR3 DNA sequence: TGCAGCGTTCTCGGACAGGGGGATGAGCAGTTCTTC. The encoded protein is CSVLGQGDEQFF.

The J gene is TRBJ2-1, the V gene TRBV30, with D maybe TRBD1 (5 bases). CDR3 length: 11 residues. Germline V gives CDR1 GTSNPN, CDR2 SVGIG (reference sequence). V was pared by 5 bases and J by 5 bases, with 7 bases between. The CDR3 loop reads CAWDRNNEQFF. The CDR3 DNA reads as TGTGCCTGGGACAGAAACAATGAGCAGTTCTTC.

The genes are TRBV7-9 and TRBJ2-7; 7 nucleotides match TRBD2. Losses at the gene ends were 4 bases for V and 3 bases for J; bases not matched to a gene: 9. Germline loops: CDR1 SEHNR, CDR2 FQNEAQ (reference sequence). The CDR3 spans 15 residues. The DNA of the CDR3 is TGTGCCAGCAGCTCCATCGGGGGGATCCTCTACGAGCAGTACTTC. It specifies CASSSIGGILYEQYF.

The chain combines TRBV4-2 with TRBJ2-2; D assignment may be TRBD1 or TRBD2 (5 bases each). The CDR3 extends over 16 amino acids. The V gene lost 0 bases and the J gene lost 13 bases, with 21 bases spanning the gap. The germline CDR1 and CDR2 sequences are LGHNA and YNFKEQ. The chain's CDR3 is CASSQEKDTDSGTLFF. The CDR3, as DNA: TGTGCCAGCAGCCAAGAAAAGGACACAGATTCGGGGACGCTGTTTTTT.

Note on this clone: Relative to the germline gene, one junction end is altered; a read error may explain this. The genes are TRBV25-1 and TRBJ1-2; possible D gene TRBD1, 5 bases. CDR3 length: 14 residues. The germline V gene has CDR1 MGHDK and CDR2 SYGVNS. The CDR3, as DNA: TGTGTCAGCAGTGAATATGAAGGGGACTATGGCTACACCTTC. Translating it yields CVSSEYEGDYGYTF.

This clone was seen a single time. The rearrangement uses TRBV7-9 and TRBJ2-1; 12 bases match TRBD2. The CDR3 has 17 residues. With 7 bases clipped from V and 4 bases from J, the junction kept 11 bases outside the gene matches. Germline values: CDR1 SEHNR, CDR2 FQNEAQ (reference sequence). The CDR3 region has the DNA TGTGCCAGCATCGACCCGACTAGCGGGGGTCATTACAATGAGCAGTTCTTC. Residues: CASIDPTSGGHYNEQFF.

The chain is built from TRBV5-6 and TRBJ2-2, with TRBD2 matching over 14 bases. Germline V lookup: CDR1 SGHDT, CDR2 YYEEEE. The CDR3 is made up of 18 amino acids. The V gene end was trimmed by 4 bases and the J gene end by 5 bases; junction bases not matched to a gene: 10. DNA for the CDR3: TGTGCCAGCAGCCCCCGACTAGCGGGGGGGCGACGGACCGGGGAGCTGTTTTTT. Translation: CASSPRLAGGRRTGELFF. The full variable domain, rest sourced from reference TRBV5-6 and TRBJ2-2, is DAGVTQSPTHLIKTRGQQVTLRCSPKSGHDTVSWYQQALGQGPQFIFQYYEEEERQRGNFPDRFSGHQFPNYSSELNVNALLLGDSALYLCASSPRLAGGRRTGELFFGEGSRLTVL.

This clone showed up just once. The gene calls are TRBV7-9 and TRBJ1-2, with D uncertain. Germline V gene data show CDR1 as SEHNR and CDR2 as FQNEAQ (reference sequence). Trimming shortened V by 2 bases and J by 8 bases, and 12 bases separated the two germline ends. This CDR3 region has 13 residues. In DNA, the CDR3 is TGTGCCAGCAGCTTATACTCCGTCCAGGGCTACACCTTC. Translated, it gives CASSLYSVQGYTF.

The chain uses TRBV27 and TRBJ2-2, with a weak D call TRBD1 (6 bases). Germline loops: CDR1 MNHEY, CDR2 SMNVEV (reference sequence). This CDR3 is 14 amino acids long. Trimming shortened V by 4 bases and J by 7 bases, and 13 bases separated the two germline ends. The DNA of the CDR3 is TGTGCCAGCAGTTACAGGACAGTTGTCGGGGAGCTGTTTTTT. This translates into CASSYRTVVGELFF.

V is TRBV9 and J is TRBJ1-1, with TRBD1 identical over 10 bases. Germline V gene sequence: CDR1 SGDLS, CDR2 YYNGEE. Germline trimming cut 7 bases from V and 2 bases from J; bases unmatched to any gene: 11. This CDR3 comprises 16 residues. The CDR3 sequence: CASGEIGTGANTEAFF. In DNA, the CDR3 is TGTGCCAGCGGTGAGATCGGGACAGGGGCCAACACTGAAGCTTTCTTT.

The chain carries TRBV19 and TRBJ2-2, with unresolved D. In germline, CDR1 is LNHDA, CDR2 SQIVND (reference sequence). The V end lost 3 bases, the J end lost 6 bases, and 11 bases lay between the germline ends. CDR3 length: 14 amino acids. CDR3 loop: CASSIIRYSGELFF. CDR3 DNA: TGTGCCAGTAGTATTATAAGGTACTCCGGGGAGCTGTTTTTT. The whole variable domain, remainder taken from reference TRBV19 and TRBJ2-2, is DGGITQSPKYLFRKEGQNVTLSCEQNLNHDAMYWYRQDPGQGLRLIYYSQIVNDFQKGDIAEGYSVSREKKESFPLTVTSAQKNPTAFYLCASSIIRYSGELFFGEGSRLTVL.

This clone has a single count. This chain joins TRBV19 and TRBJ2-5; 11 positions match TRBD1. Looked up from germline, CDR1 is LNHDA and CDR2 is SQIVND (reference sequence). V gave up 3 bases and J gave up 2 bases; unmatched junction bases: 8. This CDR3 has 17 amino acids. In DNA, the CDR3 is TGTGCCAGTAGTATTTGGCCGGGACAGGGGGGACAAGAGACCCAGTACTTC. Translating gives CASSIWPGQGGQETQYF.

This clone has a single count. CDR3 nucleotides: TGTGCCAGCAGCCAGACGGGATGGGGGGCGAACACCGGGGAGCTGTTTTTT. Translation: CASSQTGWGANTGELFF. The rearrangement links TRBV13 to TRBJ2-2; a weak D match, TRBD2 (6 bases). V was cut by 5 bases and J by 0 bases, with 16 bases left in between. From germline, CDR1 is PRHDT and CDR2 FYEKMQ (reference sequence). The CDR3 is 17 residues long.

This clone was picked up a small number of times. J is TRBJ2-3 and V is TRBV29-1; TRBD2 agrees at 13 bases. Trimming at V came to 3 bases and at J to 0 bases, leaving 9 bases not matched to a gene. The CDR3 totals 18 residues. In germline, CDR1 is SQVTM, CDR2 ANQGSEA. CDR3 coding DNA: TGCAGCGTTGACGAACTAGCGGGAGGGCCGGGCAGCACAGATACGCAGTATTTT. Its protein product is CSVDELAGGPGSTDTQYF.

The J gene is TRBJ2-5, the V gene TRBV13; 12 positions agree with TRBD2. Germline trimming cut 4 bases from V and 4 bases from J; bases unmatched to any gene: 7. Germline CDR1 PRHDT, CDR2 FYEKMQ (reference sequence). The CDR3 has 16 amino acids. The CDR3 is CASSSRLAGVLETQYF. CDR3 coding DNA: TGTGCCAGCAGCTCCAGACTAGCGGGGGTTTTAGAGACCCAGTACTTC.

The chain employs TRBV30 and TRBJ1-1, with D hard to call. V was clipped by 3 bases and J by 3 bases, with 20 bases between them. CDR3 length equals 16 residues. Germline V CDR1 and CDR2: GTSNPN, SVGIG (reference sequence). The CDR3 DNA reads TGTGCCTGGAGGACGTGGAGGGAGTACGTGGACACTGAAGCTTTCTTT. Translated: CAWRTWREYVDTEAFF.

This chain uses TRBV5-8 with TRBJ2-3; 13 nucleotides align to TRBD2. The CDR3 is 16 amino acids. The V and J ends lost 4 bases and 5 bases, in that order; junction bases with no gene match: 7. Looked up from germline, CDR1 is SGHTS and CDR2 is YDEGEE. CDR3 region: CASSPGLAGRLDTQYF. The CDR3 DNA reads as TGTGCCAGCAGCCCGGGACTAGCGGGGAGGTTAGATACGCAGTATTTT.

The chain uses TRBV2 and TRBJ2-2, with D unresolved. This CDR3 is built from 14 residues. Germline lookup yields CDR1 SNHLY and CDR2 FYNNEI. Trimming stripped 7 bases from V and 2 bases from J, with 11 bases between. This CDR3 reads CASTPPVNTGELFF. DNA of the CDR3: TGTGCCAGCACCCCCCCGGTTAACACCGGGGAGCTGTTTTTT.

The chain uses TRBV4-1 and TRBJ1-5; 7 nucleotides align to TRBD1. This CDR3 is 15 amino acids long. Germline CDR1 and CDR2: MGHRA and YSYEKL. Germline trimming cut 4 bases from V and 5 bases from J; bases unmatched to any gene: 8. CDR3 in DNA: TGCGCCAGCAGCCGGCGGACAGGTGCGGATCAGCCCCAGCATTTT. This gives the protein CASSRRTGADQPQHF.

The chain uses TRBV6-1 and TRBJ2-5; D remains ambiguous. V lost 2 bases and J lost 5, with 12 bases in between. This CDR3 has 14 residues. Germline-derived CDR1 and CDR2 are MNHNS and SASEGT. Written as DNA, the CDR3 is TGTGCCAGCAGTGAACTGGAAAGGGTGGAGACCCAGTACTTC. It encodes CASSELERVETQYF.